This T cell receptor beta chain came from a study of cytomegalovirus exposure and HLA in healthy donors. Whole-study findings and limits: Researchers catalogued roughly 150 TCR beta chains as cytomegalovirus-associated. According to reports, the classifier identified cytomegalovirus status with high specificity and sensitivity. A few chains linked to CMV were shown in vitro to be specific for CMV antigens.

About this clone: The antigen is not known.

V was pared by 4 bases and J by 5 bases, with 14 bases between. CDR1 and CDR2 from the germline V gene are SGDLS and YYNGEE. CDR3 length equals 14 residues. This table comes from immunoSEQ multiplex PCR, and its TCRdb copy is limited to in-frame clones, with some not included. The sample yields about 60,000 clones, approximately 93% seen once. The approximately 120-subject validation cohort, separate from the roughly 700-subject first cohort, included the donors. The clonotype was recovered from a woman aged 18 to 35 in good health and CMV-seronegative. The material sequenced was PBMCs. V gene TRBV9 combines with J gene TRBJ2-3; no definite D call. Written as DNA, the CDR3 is TGTGCCAGCAGCCGCACACCGCTTGGAGATACGCAGTATTTT. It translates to CASSRTPLGDTQYF.